The clone carrying this T cell receptor beta chain was seen many times. Its antigen is as yet unknown. TCRdb reprocessed the 5' RACE reads with MiXCR, giving one entry per CDR3 protein. The sample holds around 25,000 distinct CDR3 sequences, about 2.6% seen once. This specimen belongs to a study of CD8 T cells in ankylosing spondylitis. Whole-study results and caveats: The authors reported significant enrichment of disease-linked clones in matched ankylosing spondylitis synovial fluid. With a CD8+ phenotype, disease-linked clones were relatively rare in peripheral blood.

The ends were cut back, 1 base at V and 2 bases at J, with 9 bases in the middle. CDR1 is SGDLS and CDR2 is YYNGEE in the germline V gene. The CDR3 contains 15 residues. Sequencing used blood, either unsorted or a sorted T cell fraction (not recorded which). The chain links TRBV9 to TRBJ2-2, with unresolved D. The source of this sequence is a female donor with ankylosing spondylitis or in good health (not recorded which). CDR3 sequence: CASSVTSRNTGELFF. CDR3 bases: TGTGCCAGCAGCGTAACAAGCAGAAACACCGGGGAGCTGTTTTTT.